This TCR beta chain comes out of a study of response to subunit inactivated influenza vaccine. A few counts support this clonotype. Its antigen is undetermined. TCRdb independently ran MiXCR on the RT-PCR reads; one entry per CDR3 protein. The data hold 200,000 to 300,000 distinct CDR3 sequences, with 10% to 15% observed a single time. J was trimmed by 9 bases and V by 5 bases; bases with no gene match: 8. Germline CDR1 SGHTA, CDR2 FQGNSA. The CDR3 covers 13 residues. Overall study findings and caveats: That few new T cells are recruited by each seasonal influenza vaccination was the authors' suggestion.

The sequence derives from a man over 45 who received an inactivated influenza vaccine. The chain combines TRBV7-2 with TRBJ2-3; TRBD1 matches 7 bases. The specimen comprised non-naive T cells sorted from PBMCs, sampled less than 15 days before vaccination. CDR3: CASSPAGTVTQYF. For the CDR3, the DNA is TGTGCCAGCAGCCCCGCAGGGACAGTAACGCAGTATTTT.